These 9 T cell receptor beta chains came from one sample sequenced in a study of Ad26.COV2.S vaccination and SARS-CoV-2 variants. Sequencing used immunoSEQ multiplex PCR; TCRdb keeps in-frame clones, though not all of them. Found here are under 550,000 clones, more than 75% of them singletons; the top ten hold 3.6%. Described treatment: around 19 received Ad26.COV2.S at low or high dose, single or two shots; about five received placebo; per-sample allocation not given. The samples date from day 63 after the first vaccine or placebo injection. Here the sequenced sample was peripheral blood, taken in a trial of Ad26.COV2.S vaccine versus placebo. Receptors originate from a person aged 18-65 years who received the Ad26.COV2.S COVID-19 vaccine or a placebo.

CDR3 region: CASSQVPRRRGAYEQYF. The CDR3, as DNA: TGCGCCAGCAGCCAAGTTCCCAGGCGCCGGGGGGCCTACGAGCAGTACTTC. This rearrangement joins TRBV4-1 to TRBJ2-7, with 7 bases aligning to TRBD2. The J segment lost 2 bases and the V segment lost 1 base, leaving 11 bases of the junction unmatched. The length of the CDR3 is 17 residues. Germline V lookup: CDR1 MGHRA, CDR2 YSYEKL.

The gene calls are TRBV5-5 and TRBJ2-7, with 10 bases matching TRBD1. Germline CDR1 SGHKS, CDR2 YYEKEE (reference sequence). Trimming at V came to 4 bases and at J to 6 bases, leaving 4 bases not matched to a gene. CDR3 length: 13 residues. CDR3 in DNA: TGTGCCAGCAGCCTGGGACAGGGGCTCGAGCAGTACTTC. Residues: CASSLGQGLEQYF.

Here the CDR3 reads CASSLGQGNNQPQHF. For the CDR3, the DNA is TGCGCCAGCAGCTTGGGGCAGGGGAACAATCAGCCCCAGCATTTT. The chain couples TRBV5-1 to TRBJ1-5, with D perhaps matching TRBD1 (6 bases). V was shortened by 0 bases and J by 3 bases, with 10 bases between the two germline ends. The CDR3 extends over 15 amino acids. Germline CDR1 and CDR2: SGHRS and YFSETQ.

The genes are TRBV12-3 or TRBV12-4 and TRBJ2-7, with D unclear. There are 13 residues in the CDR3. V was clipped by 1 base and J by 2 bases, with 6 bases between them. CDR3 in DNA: TGTGCCAGCAGTTTAGATGGCGCCTACGAGCAGTACTTC. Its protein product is CASSLDGAYEQYF.

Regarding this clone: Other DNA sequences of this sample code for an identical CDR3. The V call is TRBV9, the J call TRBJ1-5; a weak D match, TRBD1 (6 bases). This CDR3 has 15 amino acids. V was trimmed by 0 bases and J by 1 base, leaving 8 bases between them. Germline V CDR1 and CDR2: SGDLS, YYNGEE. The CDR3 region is CASSVGQGSNQPQHF. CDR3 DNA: TGTGCCAGCAGCGTAGGGCAGGGGAGCAATCAGCCCCAGCATTTT.

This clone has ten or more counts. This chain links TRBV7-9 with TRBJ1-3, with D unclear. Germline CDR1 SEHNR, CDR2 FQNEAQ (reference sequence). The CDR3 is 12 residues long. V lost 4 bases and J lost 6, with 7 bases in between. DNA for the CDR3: TGTGCCAGCAGCTGGACTGAAAACACCATATATTTT. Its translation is CASSWTENTIYF.

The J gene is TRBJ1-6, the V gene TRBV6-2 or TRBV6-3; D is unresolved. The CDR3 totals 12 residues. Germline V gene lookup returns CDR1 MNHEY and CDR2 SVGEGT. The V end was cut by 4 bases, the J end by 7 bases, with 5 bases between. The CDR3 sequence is CASSWQNSPLHF. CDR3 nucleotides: TGTGCCAGCAGTTGGCAGAATTCACCCCTCCACTTT.

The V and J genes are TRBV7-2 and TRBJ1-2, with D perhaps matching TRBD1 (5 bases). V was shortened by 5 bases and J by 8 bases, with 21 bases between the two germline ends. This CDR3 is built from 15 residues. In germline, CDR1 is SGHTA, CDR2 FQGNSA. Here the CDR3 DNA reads TGTGCCAGCAGCCCAGTGCGGGGCCAGCCGGGGGGCTACACCTTC. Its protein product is CASSPVRGQPGGYTF.

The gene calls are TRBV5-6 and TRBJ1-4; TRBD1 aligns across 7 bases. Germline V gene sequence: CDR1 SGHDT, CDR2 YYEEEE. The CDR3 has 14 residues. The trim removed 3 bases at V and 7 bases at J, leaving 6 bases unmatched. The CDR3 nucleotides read TGTGCCAGCAGCTCTTCAGGGGGAACTGAAAAACTGTTTTTT. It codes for CASSSSGGTEKLFF.